One sample yielded the 18 T cell receptor beta chains listed below, sequenced in a study of regulatory T cells in long-lasting Graves disease. The time point is: newly diagnosed GD, antithyroid drugs for less than 3 months. From PBMCs, RNA was extracted and then used to make the TCR library. Building of the TCR beta libraries involved iRepertoire HTBI primers and Arm-PCR of CDR3 regions. TCRdb fed the multiplex PCR reads into MiXCR, producing one record per CDR3 protein. Here the sample spans 350,000 to 500,000 distinct CDR3 sequences, 14% being singletons. These records were also assigned to another study, of T cells in Graves' hyperthyroidism and ophthalmopathy.

The input for sequencing was peripheral blood mononuclear cells (PBMCs), taken at new diagnosis, from a patient treated with antithyroid drugs. Receptors were obtained from a woman in her forties or fifties with Graves disease.

The chain employs TRBV5-1 and TRBJ1-1; D may be TRBD1 (6 bases). The CDR3 length is 13 residues. Germline CDR1 reads SGHRS; CDR2 reads YFSETQ. The V and J ends lost 3 bases and 6 bases respectively, with 12 bases between them. The CDR3 region is CASSSGGRAEAFF. CDR3 DNA sequence: TGCGCCAGCAGCTCGGGGGGCAGGGCTGAAGCTTTCTTT.

At least ten counts were recorded for this clonotype. The chain uses TRBV5-1 and TRBJ2-1; 10 bases map to TRBD2. J was trimmed by 5 bases and V by 2 bases; bases with no gene match: 7. The CDR3 spans 16 residues. From germline, CDR1 is SGHRS and CDR2 YFSETQ. The CDR3 region has the DNA TGCGCCAGCAGCTTTGGGAGCGGGAGGGCCAACAATGAGCAGTTCTTC. It is translated as CASSFGSGRANNEQFF.

This clonotype was observed many times. V usage is TRBV20-1 and J usage is TRBJ2-5; no firm D call. The CDR3 is 11 residues long. CDR1 DFQATT and CDR2 SNEGSKA come from the germline V gene (reference sequence). V was trimmed by 4 bases and J by 1 base, leaving 4 bases between them. Written as DNA, the CDR3 is TGCAGTGCTAACCCCCAAGAGACCCAGTACTTC. Protein sequence: CSANPQETQYF.

On this clonotype: One junction end does not reproduce the germline sequence, and a read error may be involved. This chain's CDR3 is CAWSEGLAGGF. The CDR3 DNA reads TGTGCCTGGAGCGAGGGACTAGCGGGGGGCTTC. The V gene is TRBV30, the J gene TRBJ2-7, with 15 bases that match TRBD2. This CDR3 spans 11 amino acids. CDR1 is GTSNPN and CDR2 is SVGIG in the germline V gene (reference sequence).

The chain has TRBV2 and TRBJ1-5, with D unresolved. Trimming stripped 6 bases from V and 0 bases from J, with 12 bases between. CDR1 is SNHLY and CDR2 is FYNNEI in the germline V gene. This CDR3 has 15 residues. The CDR3 spells CASSPWTDSNQPQHF. CDR3 coding DNA: TGTGCCAGCAGCCCCTGGACGGATAGCAATCAGCCCCAGCATTTT.

This clonotype was seen a handful of times. The chain joins TRBV5-1 to TRBJ2-7, with D perhaps matching TRBD1 (6 bases). Trimming left V 3 bases short and J 2 bases short, with 12 bases between. The CDR3 runs 14 residues. CDR1 is SGHRS and CDR2 is YFSETQ in the germline V gene. The chain's CDR3 is CASSSRGNAYEQYF. CDR3 bases: TGCGCCAGCAGCTCTAGGGGGAACGCCTACGAGCAGTACTTC.

This clonotype was seen many times. This chain uses TRBV5-1 with TRBJ2-3, with 7 bases lining up with TRBD2. The CDR3 extends over 14 amino acids. Trimming took 0 bases from V and 6 from J; bases not matched to a gene: 4. Germline V gene data show CDR1 as SGHRS and CDR2 as YFSETQ. Here the CDR3 DNA reads TGCGCCAGCAGCTTGGAGGGCGGGAGCGATACGCAGTATTTT. Its protein product is CASSLEGGSDTQYF.

This clonotype was seen repeatedly, ten times or more. The chain joins TRBV28 to TRBJ2-5, with 8 bases identical to TRBD2. CDR1 is MDHEN, CDR2 SYDVKM, per germline. This CDR3 contains 15 residues. The J segment lost 5 bases and the V segment lost 5 bases, leaving 10 bases of the junction unmatched. DNA for the CDR3: TGTGCCAGCAGTCTTAGCGGGATCCTTACCGAGACCCAGTACTTC. It specifies CASSLSGILTETQYF.

At least ten counts were recorded for this clonotype. The genes are TRBV28 and TRBJ2-3, with no clear D. The germline V gene has CDR1 MDHEN and CDR2 SYDVKM. This CDR3 contains 14 residues. Trimming took off 6 bases at V and 2 bases at J, with 12 bases between the two ends. CDR3 amino acids: CASSVRLLTDTQYF. The DNA for the CDR3 is TGTGCCAGCAGCGTGAGGTTACTCACAGATACGCAGTATTTT.

V gene TRBV29-1 combines with J gene TRBJ2-1, with 7 bases matching TRBD1. The CDR3 has 14 residues. Trimming removed 3 bases from V and 8 bases from J; junction bases left unmatched: 10. Germline V gene sequence: CDR1 SQVTM, CDR2 ANQGSEA. In nucleotides, the CDR3 is TGCAGCGTTGAGCCACTGACAGGGACGGATGAGCAGTTCTTC. It codes for CSVEPLTGTDEQFF.

This clonotype was detected ten times or more. This chain uses TRBV20-1 with TRBJ2-7; TRBD1 matches at 7 bases. The CDR3 length is 14 residues. With 6 bases clipped from V and 0 bases from J, the junction kept 8 bases outside the gene matches. Germline V gene sequence: CDR1 DFQATT, CDR2 SNEGSKA (reference sequence). DNA for the CDR3: TGCAGTGCCCTGTCCGGGACAGACTCCTACGAGCAGTACTTC. Protein sequence: CSALSGTDSYEQYF.

Concerning this clonotype itself: It differs at one base from a far larger clone, so likely a read error. V gene TRBV3-1 combines with J gene TRBJ2-5, with 11 bases that match TRBD2. The DNA end is a closer match to TRBJ2-1, so the J assignment may be wrong. CDR3 size: 18 residues. The germline V gene encodes CDR1 LGHDT and CDR2 YNNKEL (reference sequence). The CDR3 loop reads CASSLTSRPSGRPSEQFF. The CDR3 DNA follows: TGTGCCAGCAGCTTAACCTCCCGGCCTAGCGGGAGGCCGAGTGAGCAGTTCTTC.

There are many counts of this clonotype. The chain carries TRBV28 and TRBJ1-1, with 9 bases matching TRBD1. V was pared by 6 bases and J by 11 bases, with 16 bases of the junction left unmatched. Germline V lookup: CDR1 MDHEN, CDR2 SYDVKM. The CDR3 is made up of 15 amino acids. The CDR3 protein is CASRPSPPGTGRAFF. CDR3 DNA sequence: TGTGCCAGCAGACCTTCTCCTCCCGGGACAGGGAGGGCTTTCTTT.

The CDR3 loop is CASSYPSAKQGSYGYTF. The CDR3 nucleotides are TGTGCCAGCAGTTACCCATCGGCCAAACAGGGATCCTATGGCTACACCTTC. V usage is TRBV6-5 and J usage is TRBJ1-2, with D perhaps TRBD1 (6 bases). The V end was cut by 2 bases, the J end by 4 bases, with 20 bases between. Looked up from germline, CDR1 is MNHEY and CDR2 is SVGAGI. The CDR3 is 17 residues long.

This clonotype was recorded at least ten times. The V call is TRBV28, the J call TRBJ1-4, with a weak D call TRBD1 (6 bases). CDR1 is MDHEN, CDR2 SYDVKM, per germline. V was shortened by 6 bases and J by 0 bases, with 17 bases between the two germline ends. This CDR3 comprises 17 residues. In nucleotides, the CDR3 is TGTGCCAGCAGGAGTATCGGGGGGCAGGCAACTAATGAAAAACTGTTTTTT. Translated, it gives CASRSIGGQATNEKLFF.

This clonotype has ten or more counts. This chain uses TRBV12-3 or TRBV12-4 with TRBJ2-5; D may be TRBD1 (7 bases). The CDR3 extends over 15 amino acids. V lost 3 bases and J 2 bases, leaving 13 bases between the germline ends. The CDR3 loop reads CASSFNQGGQETQYF. CDR3 nucleotides: TGTGCCAGCAGTTTTAACCAGGGGGGACAAGAGACCCAGTACTTC.

This clonotype has ten or more counts. This rearrangement joins TRBV10-3 to TRBJ1-6; 8 bases are shared with TRBD1. Germline CDR1 reads ENHRY; CDR2 reads SYGVKD. This CDR3 spans 14 amino acids. J lost 8 bases, V lost 5 bases, and 5 bases had no gene match. Here the CDR3 reads CAISLQGGDSPLHF. DNA of the CDR3: TGTGCCATCAGTCTACAGGGGGGGGATTCACCCCTCCACTTT.

DNA of the CDR3: TGTGCCAGCCGACAGGACCCCCGGGACACTGAAGCTTTCTTT. Its protein is CASRQDPRDTEAFF. The chain links TRBV19 to TRBJ1-1, with D tentatively TRBD1 (6 bases). The V end was cut by 9 bases, the J end by 3 bases, with 17 bases between. Germline CDR1 reads LNHDA; CDR2 reads SQIVND (reference sequence). This CDR3 has 14 amino acids.